This TCR beta chain is drawn from a study of blood T cell repertoires in COVID-19. This table comes from immunoSEQ multiplex PCR, and its TCRdb copy is limited to in-frame clones, with some not included. This sample has over 200,000 clones, with 87% found just once. V lost 5 bases to trimming and J lost 4 bases; unmatched junction nucleotides: 10. This CDR3 is 15 amino acids long. Germline lookup yields CDR1 SNHLY and CDR2 FYNNEI. The TCR was taken from a man aged 25-40 years who had recovered from COVID-19. V usage is TRBV2 and J usage is TRBJ2-5; 7 bases match TRBD2. Specimen: PBMCs or T cells enriched from blood (not recorded which). CDR3 nucleotides: TGTGCCAGCAGTCCCATGGGGGGGGAAGGAGAGACCCAGTACTTC. This translates into CASSPMGGEGETQYF.